These 15 T cell receptor beta chains came from one sample sequenced in a study of T cells in women clearing cervical HPV infection. Sequencing used immunoSEQ multiplex PCR; TCRdb keeps in-frame clones, though not all of them. This table lists approximately 25,000 clones. Specimen: blood buffy coat. The origin of the receptors is a woman between 18 and 70 years old with a cervical HPV16 infection that either progressed to CIN3+ or cleared (not recorded which).

Turning to this clone: The DNA ends 3 residues before the CDR3 does, and the rest of the CDR3 is filled in from the germline J gene. The chain carries TRBV13 and TRBJ1-2; possible D gene TRBD1, 6 bases. The CDR3 contains 15 residues. Germline V gives CDR1 PRHDT, CDR2 FYEKMQ (reference sequence). Trimming removed 2 bases at V and 6 bases at J, with 16 bases between. This CDR3 is CASSLLGGGGDGYTF. The CDR3 DNA, read in part, is TGTGCCAGCAGCTTACTGGGCGGGGGCGGGGATGGC.

To note about this clone: The read ends 3 residues before the CDR3 terminus; that terminus is restored from the germline J gene. The chain joins TRBV18 to TRBJ1-2, with D maybe TRBD1 (5 bases). The germline gives CDR1 KGHSH, CDR2 LQKENI. The CDR3 totals 14 residues. The CDR3 reads CASSPGGGTYDYTF. The covered CDR3 bases are TGTGCCAGCTCACCGGGGGGAGGGACCTACGAC. Variable domain in full (rest from reference TRBV18 and TRBJ1-2): NAGVMQNPRHLVRRRGQEARLRCSPMKGHSHVYWYRQLPEEGLKFMVYLQKENIIDESGMPKERFSAEFPKEGPSILRIQQVVRGDSAAYFCASSPGGGTYDYTFGSGTRLTVV.

Points on this clone: The sequenced fragment ends 3 residues before the CDR3 boundary, so the rest is inferred from the germline J gene. The chain joins TRBV5-6 to TRBJ2-7; perhaps TRBD1 as D (7 bases). This CDR3 has 13 residues. The V end was cut by 4 bases, the J end by 4 bases, with 12 bases between. Germline CDR1 is SGHDT and CDR2 is YYEEEE. The CDR3 spells CASSQGGMYEQYF. Partial CDR3 DNA: TGTGCCAGCAGCCAGGGGGGCATGTACGAG.

Note on this clone: The read ends 3 residues before the CDR3 terminus; that terminus is restored from the germline J gene. This chain links TRBV20-1 with TRBJ2-3; 7 bases are a match to TRBD1. This CDR3 region has 12 residues. The germline CDR1 and CDR2 sequences are DFQATT and SNEGSKA (reference sequence). CDR3 amino acids: CSALDRAGTQYF. The covered CDR3 bases are TGCAGTGCCCTCGACAGGGCCGGGACG.

On this clone: The read ends 3 residues before the CDR3 terminus; that terminus is restored from the germline J gene. The chain joins TRBV5-1 to TRBJ2-1; 8 bases agree with TRBD2. Germline trimming cut 0 bases from V and 5 bases from J; bases unmatched to any gene: 4. This CDR3 is 15 amino acids long. Germline V gene data show CDR1 as SGHRS and CDR2 as YFSETQ. CDR3 loop: CASSLEAGVDNEQFF. CDR3 DNA (partial): TGCGCCAGCAGCTTGGAAGCGGGGGTAGACAATGAG.

Points on this clone: The CDR3 end is not reached by the read, which stops 3 residues before it; the germline J gene fills it in. This chain links TRBV10-2 with TRBJ1-5, with 8 bases identical to TRBD1. The length of the CDR3 is 15 residues. V lost 6 bases and J lost 2; bases outside the gene matches: 6. Germline V lookup: CDR1 WSHSY, CDR2 SAAADI. CDR3 bases read: TGCGCCAGCAGAAAGACAGGGGTCGGCAATCAGCCC. Its translation: CASRKTGVGNQP. The CDR3, in full, reads CASRKTGVGNQPQHF.

About this clone itself: The missing CDR3 end, 3 residues past where the read stops, is filled in from the germline J gene. This chain connects TRBV4-1 to TRBJ2-3; perhaps D is TRBD1 or TRBD2 (7 bases each). V lost 0 bases and J lost 6, with 13 bases in between. Germline CDR1 MGHRA, CDR2 YSYEKL. This CDR3 spans 15 amino acids. The part of the CDR3 DNA that was read is TGCGCCAGCAGCCAAGAACAGGGGCGGGAGGATACG. Protein: CASSQEQGREDT. Given in full, the CDR3 is CASSQEQGREDTQYF.

Comment on this clone: Read sequence stops 3 residues before the CDR3 end, and the germline J gene provides the missing end. The chain carries TRBV27 and TRBJ2-1; D is ambiguous. This CDR3 spans 13 amino acids. Trimming removed 7 bases at V and 2 bases at J, with 9 bases between. Germline V CDR1 and CDR2: MNHEY, SMNVEV (reference sequence). The CDR3 region is CASKRHPYNEQFF. Partial CDR3 DNA: TGTGCCAGCAAGCGTCATCCCTACAATGAG.

Points on this clone: The read gets to within 3 residues of the CDR3 end, and the germline J gene fills in the rest. This sequence joins TRBV12-3 or TRBV12-4 and TRBJ2-1, with TRBD2 as a possible D gene (6 bases). This CDR3 has 14 amino acids. V was shortened by 7 bases and J by 9 bases, with 19 bases between the two germline ends. Here the CDR3 reads CASNLGLDLGEQFF. The sequenced CDR3 bases are TGTGCCAGCAACCTGGGACTGGACCTTGGTGAG.

About this clone: The CDR3 end lies 3 residues beyond the end of the read and is filled in from the germline J gene. The chain combines TRBV5-1 with TRBJ1-2, with 7 bases fitting TRBD1. V shed 0 bases, J shed 2 bases, and the junction held 10 bases outside the gene matches. This CDR3 is 17 amino acids long. The germline gives CDR1 SGHRS, CDR2 YFSETQ. CDR3 protein: CASSLETGTSFNYGYTF. CDR3 DNA, as far as it was read: TGCGCCAGCAGCTTGGAGACAGGGACGAGCTTCAACTATGGC.

About this clone itself: From the germline J gene comes the end of the CDR3, since the read stops 3 residues before it. The genes are TRBV18 and TRBJ1-2, with no clear D. Germline CDR1 and CDR2: KGHSH and LQKENI. This CDR3 spans 17 amino acids. CDR3 residues: CASSPLTSGRITDTYTF. CDR3 DNA, as far as it was read: TGTGCCAGCTCACCCTTGACAAGCGGGAGAATCACAGATACC.

In the case of this clone: The missing CDR3 end, 3 residues past where the read stops, is filled in from the germline J gene. This rearrangement joins TRBV5-6 to TRBJ2-7, with TRBD1 matching over 9 bases. Germline V CDR1 and CDR2: SGHDT, YYEEEE. The CDR3 has 15 residues. Germline trimming cut 4 bases from V and 4 bases from J; bases unmatched to any gene: 9. CDR3 DNA (partial): TGTGCCAGCAGCGCCGACGGGACAGGGAATTACGAG. As protein: CASSADGTGNYE. The entire CDR3 is CASSADGTGNYEQYF.

Remarks on this clone: The missing CDR3 end, 3 residues past where the read stops, is filled in from the germline J gene. The chain has TRBV7-3 and TRBJ2-2, with a possible D match to TRBD2 (6 bases). Germline V gene data show CDR1 as SGHTA and CDR2 as FQGTGA. The CDR3 consists of 15 residues. Trimming took 10 bases from V and 0 from J, leaving 15 bases between them. The covered CDR3 bases are TGTGCCAACCGAGTAGCGGTGACGAACACCGGGGAG. Translation: CANRVAVTNTGE. From start to end, the CDR3 is CANRVAVTNTGELFF.

A remark on this clone: The read ends 3 residues shy of where the CDR3 ends; the end is completed using the germline J gene. V and J are TRBV19 and TRBJ2-5, with D possibly TRBD2 on 6 matching bases. V lost 6 bases, J lost 3 bases, and 11 bases lay in between. This CDR3 comprises 13 residues. Per germline, CDR1 LNHDA and CDR2 SQIVND (reference sequence). CDR3 amino acids: CASRAGTEETQYF. Incomplete CDR3 DNA: TGTGCCAGTAGGGCGGGGACGGAAGAGACC.

About this clone: Read sequence stops 3 residues before the CDR3 end, and the germline J gene provides the missing end. The rearrangement joins TRBV29-1 to TRBJ2-7; the match to TRBD2 covers 9 bases. With V trimmed by 6 bases and J by 3 bases, 3 bases remained unmatched. Germline V gives CDR1 SQVTM, CDR2 ANQGSEA. The CDR3 totals 12 residues. Here the CDR3 reads CSVKTSGYEQYF. The DNA read from the CDR3 is TGCAGCGTAAAGACTAGCGGCTACGAG.